What follows is one T cell receptor beta chain and its context. The sample belongs to a study of T-cell reconstitution after alpha-beta-depleted transplantation in children. The TCRbeta library incorporated unique molecular identifiers. TCRdb analysed the PCR reads with MiXCR anew, one entry per CDR3 protein. This table has about a million distinct CDR3 sequences, about 29% appearing once. Trimming at V came to 3 bases and at J to 7 bases, leaving 9 bases not matched to a gene. This CDR3 has 14 residues. CDR1 SGHRS and CDR2 YFSETQ come from the germline V gene. The sample in question was PBMCs, mostly from graft donor cells, obtained 360 days after TCRalphabeta/CD19-depleted stem cell transplant. The V call is TRBV5-1, the J call TRBJ2-7; TRBD1 matches 8 bases. This receptor was obtained from a boy under two years old who had a stem cell transplant for SCID, so the T cells may come from the graft donor. The CDR3 region has the DNA TGCGCCAGCAGCTGGACGACAGGGGCGGGAGAGCAGTACTTC. It translates to CASSWTTGAGEQYF.